This note documents a single TCR beta chain sequence. This sample is drawn from a study of OX40 agonist ivuxolimab in advanced cancers. The wider study: Ivuxolimab, an agonistic anti-OX40 (CD134) antibody, was given to patients. Treatment received earlier with anti-PD-1, anti-PD-L1 or anti-CTLA-4 agents was allowed, and approximately 44% had some.

With V trimmed by 2 bases and J by 8 bases, 4 bases remained unmatched. The germline CDR1 and CDR2 sequences are SGHDT and YYEEEE. This CDR3 is built from 13 residues. Libraries were prepared by immunoSEQ multiplex PCR; TCRdb keeps only in-frame clonotypes and omits some of them. The table has about 100,000 clones, 89% seen once. Collection of blood occurred at baseline, at cycle 4 day 1, and at cycle 7 day 1. The sample was CD4+ or CD8+ T cells sorted from blood, taken in a trial of the OX40 agonist ivuxolimab. The receptor comes from an adult with an advanced solid tumor such as melanoma, head and neck, liver or kidney cancer. This chain links TRBV5-6 with TRBJ2-1; the match to TRBD1 covers 7 bases. Written as DNA, the CDR3 is TGTGCCAGCAGCTTTACAGGGGTGGATGAGCAGTTCTTC. Its protein product is CASSFTGVDEQFF.